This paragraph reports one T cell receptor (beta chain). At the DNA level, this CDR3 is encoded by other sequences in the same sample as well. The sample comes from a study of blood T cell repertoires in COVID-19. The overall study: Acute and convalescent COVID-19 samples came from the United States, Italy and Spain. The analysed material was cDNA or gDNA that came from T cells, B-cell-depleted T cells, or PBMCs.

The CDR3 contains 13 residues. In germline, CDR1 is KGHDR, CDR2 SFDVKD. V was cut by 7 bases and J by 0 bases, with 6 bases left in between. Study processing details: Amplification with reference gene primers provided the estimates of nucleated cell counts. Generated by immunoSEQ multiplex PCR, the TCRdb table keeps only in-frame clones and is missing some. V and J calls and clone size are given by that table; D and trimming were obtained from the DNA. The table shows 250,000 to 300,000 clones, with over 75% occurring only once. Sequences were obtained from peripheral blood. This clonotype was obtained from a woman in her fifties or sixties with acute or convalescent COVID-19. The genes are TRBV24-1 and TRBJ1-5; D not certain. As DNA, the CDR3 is TGTGCCACCAGCCGCGGTAGCAATCAGCCCCAGCATTTT. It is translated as CATSRGSNQPQHF.